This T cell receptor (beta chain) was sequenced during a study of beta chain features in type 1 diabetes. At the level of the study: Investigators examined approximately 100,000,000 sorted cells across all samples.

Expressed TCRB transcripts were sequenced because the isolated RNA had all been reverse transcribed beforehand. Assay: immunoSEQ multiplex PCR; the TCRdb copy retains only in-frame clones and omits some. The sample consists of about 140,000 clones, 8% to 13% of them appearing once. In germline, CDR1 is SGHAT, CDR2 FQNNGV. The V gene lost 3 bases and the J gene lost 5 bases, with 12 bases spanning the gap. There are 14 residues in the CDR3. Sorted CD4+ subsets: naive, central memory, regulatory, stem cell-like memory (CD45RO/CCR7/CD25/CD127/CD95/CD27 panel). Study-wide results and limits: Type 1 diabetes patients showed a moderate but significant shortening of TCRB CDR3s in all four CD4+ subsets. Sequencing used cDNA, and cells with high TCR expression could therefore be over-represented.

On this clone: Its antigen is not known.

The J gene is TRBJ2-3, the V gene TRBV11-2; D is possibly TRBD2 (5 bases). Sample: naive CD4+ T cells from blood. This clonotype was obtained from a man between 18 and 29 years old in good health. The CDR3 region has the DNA TGTGCCAGCAGCTTTTTACGGGGTGTAGATACGCAGTATTTT. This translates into CASSFLRGVDTQYF. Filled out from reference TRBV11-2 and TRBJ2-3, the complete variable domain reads EAGVAQSPRYKIIEKRQSVAFWCNPISGHATLYWYQQILGQGPKLLIQFQNNGVVDDSQLPKDRFSAERLKGVDSTLKIQPAKLEDSAVYLCASSFLRGVDTQYFGPGTRLTVL.